This TCR beta chain emerged from a study of blood T cell repertoires in COVID-19 (dated by TCRdb to 2019 to 2021). Broadly, across the study: The collaborator samples originated in the United States, Italy and Spain and spanned the acute and convalescent phases of COVID-19. The prospective study material was composed of cDNA or gDNA derived from T cells, B-cell-depleted T cells, or PBMCs. A de-identified subject ID, COVID-19 status, age in years and sex were almost always included in the sample metadata. The repertoires were released in a freely available public database meant as a resource for research on the immune response to SARS-CoV-2. The samples were drawn from two sources: the first 160 participants of the ongoing ImmuneRACE study, and approximately 1,300 subjects contributed by 6 global collaborators. Where available, HLA class I and class II types were obtained from metadata supplied by the sample provider rather than from assay-based typing. Subjects who had been exposed to COVID-19, were actively infected with it, or had recovered from it provided the deeply sampled blood TCRbeta repertoires that made up the dataset. Overall results and qualifications from the work: The quantity of clinical and demographic metadata differed by source and by participant and was supplied without curation.

A note on this clone: What this receptor recognizes is not known. One junction end disagrees with the germline gene, perhaps due to a read error.

Another Seattle source contributed samples from volunteer blood donors who had recovered from COVID-19. Whole blood was collected in K2EDTA tubes by collaborating institutions according to the institutions' own protocols. For TCRbeta analysis, collaborator samples were shipped as frozen whole blood, as isolated PBMCs, or as DNA extracted from either sample type. TCRbeta CDR3 regions were amplified from genomic DNA using the immunoSEQ Assay, a bias-controlled multiplex PCR. The original pipeline was this. The number of nucleated cells in each sample was estimated by amplification of reference gene primers within the assay. To quantify the absolute abundance of each unique TCRbeta CDR3 rearrangement, sequence reads were collapsed and filtered. For each sample, productive Simpson clonality was calculated by taking the square root of Simpson's diversity index across productive rearrangements. Entries here come from immuneACCESS through TCRdb and include only in-frame sequences with V and J called. Some clones fail to appear in such tables; in the studies checked, an unresolved V gene covers under half of the shortfall, and the cause of the remainder is unknown. Clone size and the V and J calls come from that table; the DNA yielded D and trimming. This sample holds around 280,000 clones; roughly 90% were observed only once. The leading ten clones occupy 2% to 2.5% of the sample.

The CDR3 holds 13 amino acids from the cysteine to the phenylalanine. Only the CDR3 part of the read is kept: 39 bases, read in frame from the first base. Input material: peripheral blood. The chain joins TRBV12-3 or TRBV12-4 to TRBJ2-7, and 9 bases in between align with TRBD1. The source of this sequence is a woman in her 50s who had recovered from COVID-19. The CDR3 protein is CASSSRDRVSLDF. The DNA sequence reads TGTGCCAGCAGTTCCCGGGACAGGGTGTCGCTGGACTTC.